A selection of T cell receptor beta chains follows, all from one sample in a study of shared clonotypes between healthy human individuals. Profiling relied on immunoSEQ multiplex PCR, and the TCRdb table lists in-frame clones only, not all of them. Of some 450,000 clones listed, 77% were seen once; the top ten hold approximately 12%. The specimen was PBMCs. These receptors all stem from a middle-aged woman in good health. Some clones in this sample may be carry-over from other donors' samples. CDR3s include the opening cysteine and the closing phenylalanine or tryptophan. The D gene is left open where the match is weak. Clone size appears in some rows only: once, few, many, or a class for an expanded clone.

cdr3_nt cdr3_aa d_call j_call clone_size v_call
TGTGCCACCAGCAGGGCACCGGGACAGGGAGGCAATGAGCAGTTCTTC CATSRAPGQGGNEQFF TRBD1 TRBJ2-1 NA TRBV15
TGTGCCAGCAGCTTGGACGGGACTAGCCAGACCCAGTACTTC CASSLDGTSQTQYF TRBD2 TRBJ2-5 NA TRBV5-4
TGTGCCAGCAGCCCAATTAGGGGGGACAGGGACACTGAAGCTTTCTTT CASSPIRGDRDTEAFF TRBD1 TRBJ1-1 few TRBV7-8
TGTGCCAGCAGCCTAGCGGGAACCTACGAGCAGTACTTC CASSLAGTYEQYF TRBD2 TRBJ2-7 once TRBV7-2
TGTGCCAGCAGTGAGGCAGGGACTAGAGAATACTTC CASSEAGTREYF TRBD2 TRBJ2-7 few TRBV25-1
TGTGCCAGCAGGGCTAGACAGGGTATATACACCGGGGAGCTGTTTTTT CASRARQGIYTGELFF TRBD1 TRBJ2-2 NA TRBV28
TGTGCCAGCAGTTTCACAGAGAACACTGAAGCTTTCTTT CASSFTENTEAFF NA TRBJ1-1 NA TRBV7-9
TGTGCCAGCAGATCCGGAGGGCTCAATGAGCAGTTCTTC CASRSGGLNEQFF NA TRBJ2-1 NA TRBV28
TGTGCCAGCAGCTTACTAGCGCGCACAGATACGCAGTATTTT CASSLLARTDTQYF NA TRBJ2-3 NA TRBV7-9
TGTGCCAGCACCGAAGCGAGGGCCCGGAGAACTGAAGCTTTCTTT CASTEARARRTEAFF NA TRBJ1-1 once TRBV2
TGTGCCAGCAGCCAAAGCGGAGCAGCCCCCACAGATACGCAGTATTTT CASSQSGAAPTDTQYF NA TRBJ2-3 NA TRBV11-2
TGTGCCAGTAGTATAAGGAACCTCCAGGCCAGCTATGGCTACACCTTC CASSIRNLQASYGYTF NA TRBJ1-2 NA TRBV19
TGTGCCAGCAGTTTACGGCAGGCTTATGGCTACACCTTC CASSLRQAYGYTF NA TRBJ1-2 NA TRBV28
TGTGCCAGTACCTTAGCCAGAGGGAGCTCCTACGAGCAGTACTTC CASTLARGSSYEQYF NA TRBJ2-7 NA TRBV19
TGTGCCAGCAGTTTTCTCTCTAGGGGACTAGCGGGAGTTGGGCAGTTCTTC CASSFLSRGLAGVGQFF TRBD2 TRBJ2-1 NA TRBV27
TGTGCCAGCAGCTCAGGGGGGACAGGGTGGACAGATACGCAGTATTTT CASSSGGTGWTDTQYF TRBD1 TRBJ2-3 NA TRBV11-3
TGCGCCAGCAGCTTGGGACGTCGGGAGACCCAGTACTTC CASSLGRRETQYF NA TRBJ2-5 NA TRBV5-1